One sample yielded the 5 T cell receptor beta chains listed below, sequenced in a study of blood T cell repertoires in COVID-19. TCRdb's copy holds only in-frame clones and misses some; the assay was immunoSEQ multiplex PCR. The sample has about 70,000 clones, roughly 87% seen once. Input material: peripheral blood. All receptors come from a man aged 80 or over with acute or convalescent COVID-19.

This clone was seen just once. V is TRBV30 and J is TRBJ1-2; D is perhaps TRBD1 (6 bases). Germline V gives CDR1 GTSNPN, CDR2 SVGIG (reference sequence). CDR3 length: 13 amino acids. V was trimmed by 0 bases and J by 12 bases, leaving 17 bases between them. This chain's CDR3 is CAWSVGDRSRDTF. The CDR3 coding sequence is TGTGCCTGGAGTGTCGGAGACAGGTCTAGAGACACCTTC.

This clone is a singleton in its sample. The chain uses TRBV5-6 and TRBJ1-4; tentative D call: TRBD1 (6 bases). The V gene lost 4 bases and the J gene lost 4 bases, with 11 bases spanning the gap. CDR1 and CDR2 (germline): SGHDT, YYEEEE. The CDR3 has 14 residues. DNA for the CDR3: TGTGCCAGCAGCCACAGGGTCAATAATGAAAAACTGTTTTTT. Translated, it gives CASSHRVNNEKLFF.

The rearrangement joins TRBV20-1 to TRBJ1-2; weak D call: TRBD1 (5 bases). The CDR3 has 11 amino acids. Per germline, CDR1 DFQATT and CDR2 SNEGSKA (reference sequence). V lost 7 bases and J 1 base, leaving 7 bases between the germline ends. CDR3 DNA sequence: TGCAGTGGGACAAGTAACTATGGCTACACCTTC. It specifies CSGTSNYGYTF.

DNA for the CDR3: TGTGCCAGCAGCTTTTTAGCCGGGGAGCTGTTTTTT. This gives the protein CASSFLAGELFF. V usage is TRBV7-2 and J usage is TRBJ2-2; D is unclear. Trimming removed 3 bases at V and 6 bases at J, with 5 bases between. CDR1 is SGHTA and CDR2 is FQGNSA in the germline V gene. This CDR3 contains 12 residues.

CDR3 in amino acids: CASSIRDRGVWRNFNEQFF. In nucleotides, the CDR3 is TGTGCCAGCAGCATACGGGACAGGGGCGTTTGGAGGAACTTCAATGAGCAGTTCTTC. The chain joins TRBV5-8 to TRBJ2-1, with 10 bases that match TRBD1. Germline assignment: CDR1 SGHTS and CDR2 YDEGEE. V gave up 4 bases and J gave up 6 bases; unmatched junction bases: 19. This CDR3 is built from 19 residues.